The clone carrying this T cell receptor (beta chain) was seen a single time. Its specificity is unknown. The data were obtained in a study of T cell responses to AZD1222 COVID-19 vaccine. Germline CDR1 reads SGHRS; CDR2 reads YFSETQ. The germline V and J ends were trimmed by 3 bases and 4 bases, with 13 bases remaining between them. The CDR3 is 14 residues long. The study's findings and limits: Only 6 or 7 individuals given AZD1222 were seropositive at baseline.

Some clones are missing from TCRdb's copy, which holds only in-frame ones; the method was immunoSEQ multiplex PCR. The data hold some 130,000 clones, with approximately 91% observed a single time. The chain has TRBV5-1 and TRBJ1-2; D is unresolved. This receptor was identified in an adult who received the AZD1222 COVID-19 vaccine. The specimen comprised peripheral blood, sampled 28 days after the second AZD1222 dose. The CDR3 here is CASSSPDRPYGYTF. The DNA of the CDR3 is TGCGCCAGCAGCTCCCCTGACCGACCCTATGGCTACACCTTC.